This T cell receptor (beta chain) comes out of a study of beta chain features in type 1 diabetes. The sample holds a few counts of this clone. Other nucleotide sequences in the sample specify the same CDR3. Every bit of the isolated RNA underwent reverse transcription, so sequencing read expressed TCRB transcripts. Clones were read by immunoSEQ multiplex PCR, and TCRdb kept only the in-frame ones, dropping some. The sample consists of a few hundred thousand clones, 25% to 35% of them appearing once. Trimming removed 0 bases at V and 2 bases at J, with 5 bases between. Germline CDR1 is SGHRS and CDR2 is YFSETQ. This CDR3 contains 13 residues.

Material for sequencing was central memory CD4+ T cells from blood. The clonotype was recovered from a young man in good health. The gene calls are TRBV5-1 and TRBJ2-5, with D hard to call. CDR3 coding DNA: TGCGCCAGCAGCTTGGACACACAAGAGACCCAGTACTTC. Amino acid sequence: CASSLDTQETQYF.